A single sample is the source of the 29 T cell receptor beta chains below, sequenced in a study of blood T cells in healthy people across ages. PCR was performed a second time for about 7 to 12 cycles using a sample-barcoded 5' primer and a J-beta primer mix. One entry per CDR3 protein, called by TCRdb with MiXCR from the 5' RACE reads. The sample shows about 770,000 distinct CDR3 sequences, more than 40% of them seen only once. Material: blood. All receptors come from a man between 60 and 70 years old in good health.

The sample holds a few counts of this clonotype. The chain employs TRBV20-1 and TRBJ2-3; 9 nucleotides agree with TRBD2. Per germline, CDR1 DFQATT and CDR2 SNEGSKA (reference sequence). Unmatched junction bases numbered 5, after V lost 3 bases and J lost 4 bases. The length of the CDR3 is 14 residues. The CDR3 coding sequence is TGCAGTGCTAGTATTAGCGGGGGATCAGATACGCAGTATTTT. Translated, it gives CSASISGGSDTQYF.

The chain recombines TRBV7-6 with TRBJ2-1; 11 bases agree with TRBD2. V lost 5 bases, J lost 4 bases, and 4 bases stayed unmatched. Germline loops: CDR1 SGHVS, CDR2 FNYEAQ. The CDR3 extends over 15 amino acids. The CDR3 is CASSRGLAEYNEQFF. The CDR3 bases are TGTGCCAGCAGCAGGGGACTAGCGGAATACAATGAGCAGTTCTTC.

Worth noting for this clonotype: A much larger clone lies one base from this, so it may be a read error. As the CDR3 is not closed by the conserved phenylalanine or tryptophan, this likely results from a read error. CDR3 nucleotide sequence: TGTGCCAGCAGCATCCGGGGGGGAGGGAATGAGCAGTTCTTG. It yields the protein CASSIRGGGNEQFL. The chain links TRBV9 to TRBJ2-1; 8 bases line up with TRBD2. Germline CDR1 reads SGDLS; CDR2 reads YYNGEE. The CDR3 runs 14 residues. The ends lost 4 bases at V and 7 bases at J; junction bases unmatched: 7.

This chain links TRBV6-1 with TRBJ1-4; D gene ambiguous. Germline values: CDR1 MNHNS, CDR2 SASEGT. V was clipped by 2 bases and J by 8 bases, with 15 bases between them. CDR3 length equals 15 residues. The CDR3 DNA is TGTGCCAGCAGTGAACTCCACCGGGCCGACGAAAAACTGTTTTTT. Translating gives CASSELHRADEKLFF.

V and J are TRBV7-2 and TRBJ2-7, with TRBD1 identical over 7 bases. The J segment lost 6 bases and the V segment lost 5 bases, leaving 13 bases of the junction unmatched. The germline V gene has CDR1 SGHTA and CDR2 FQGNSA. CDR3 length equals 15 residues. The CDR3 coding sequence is TGTGCCAGCAGCCCTCCGGACCGGGACAGCAGCGAGCAGTACTTC. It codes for CASSPPDRDSSEQYF.

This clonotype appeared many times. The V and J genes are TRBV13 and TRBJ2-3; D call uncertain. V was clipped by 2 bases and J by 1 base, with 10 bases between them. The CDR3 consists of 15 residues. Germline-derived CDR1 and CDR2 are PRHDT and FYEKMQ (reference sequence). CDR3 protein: CASSLRQSGTDTQYF. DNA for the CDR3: TGTGCCAGCAGCTTAAGGCAGTCAGGCACAGATACGCAGTATTTT.

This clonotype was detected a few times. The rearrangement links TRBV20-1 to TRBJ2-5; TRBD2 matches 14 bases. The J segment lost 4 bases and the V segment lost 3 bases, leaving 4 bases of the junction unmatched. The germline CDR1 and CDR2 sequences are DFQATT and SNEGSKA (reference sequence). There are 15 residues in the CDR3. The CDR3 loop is CSARGTSGGLETQYF. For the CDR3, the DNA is TGCAGTGCTAGGGGGACTAGCGGGGGCTTAGAGACCCAGTACTTC.

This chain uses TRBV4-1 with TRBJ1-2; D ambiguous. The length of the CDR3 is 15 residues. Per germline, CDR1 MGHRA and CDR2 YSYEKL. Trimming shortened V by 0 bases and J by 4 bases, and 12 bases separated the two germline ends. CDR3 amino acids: CASSQDSTVPYGYTF. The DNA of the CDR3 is TGCGCCAGCAGCCAAGATTCCACGGTGCCCTATGGCTACACCTTC.

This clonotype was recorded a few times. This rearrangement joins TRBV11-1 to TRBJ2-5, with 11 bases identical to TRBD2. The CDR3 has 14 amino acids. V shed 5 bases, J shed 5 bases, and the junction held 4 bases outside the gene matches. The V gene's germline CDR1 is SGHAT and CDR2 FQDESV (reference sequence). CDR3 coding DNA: TGTGCCAGCAGCCGCAGACTAGCGGGGGAGACCCAGTACTTC. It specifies CASSRRLAGETQYF. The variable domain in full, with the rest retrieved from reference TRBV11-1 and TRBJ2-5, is EAEVAQSPRYKITEKSQAVAFWCDPISGHATLYWYRQILGQGPELLVQFQDESVVDDSQLPKDRFSAERLKGVDSTLKIQPAELGDSAMYLCASSRRLAGETQYFGPGTRLLVL.

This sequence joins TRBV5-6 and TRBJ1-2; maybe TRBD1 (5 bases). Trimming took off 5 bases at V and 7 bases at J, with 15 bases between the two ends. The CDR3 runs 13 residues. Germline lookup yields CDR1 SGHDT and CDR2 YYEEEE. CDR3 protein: CASRLRGSSGYTF. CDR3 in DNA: TGTGCCAGCAGGTTAAGGGGATCCAGTGGCTACACCTTC.

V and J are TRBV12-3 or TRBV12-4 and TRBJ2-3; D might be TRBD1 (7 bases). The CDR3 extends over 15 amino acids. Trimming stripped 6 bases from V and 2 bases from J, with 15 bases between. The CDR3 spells CASSSGDSITDTQYF. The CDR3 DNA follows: TGTGCCAGCAGCTCGGGGGACAGTATCACAGATACGCAGTATTTT.

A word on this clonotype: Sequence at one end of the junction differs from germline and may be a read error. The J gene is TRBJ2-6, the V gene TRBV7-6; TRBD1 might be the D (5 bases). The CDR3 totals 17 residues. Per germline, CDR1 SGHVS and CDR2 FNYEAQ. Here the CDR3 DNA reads TGTGCCAGCAGCTTACCGTCATGGGAACCTGGGGCCAGCGTCCTGACTTTC. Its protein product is CASSLPSWEPGASVLTF.

The CDR3: CASSARQGGTGGHNEQFF. CDR3 in DNA: TGTGCCAGCAGCGCACGACAGGGGGGCACGGGGGGCCACAATGAGCAGTTCTTC. The gene calls are TRBV9 and TRBJ2-1, with TRBD1 matching 9 bases. Trimming at V came to 3 bases and at J to 5 bases, leaving 15 bases not matched to a gene. CDR3 length equals 18 residues. CDR1 is SGDLS and CDR2 is YYNGEE in the germline V gene.

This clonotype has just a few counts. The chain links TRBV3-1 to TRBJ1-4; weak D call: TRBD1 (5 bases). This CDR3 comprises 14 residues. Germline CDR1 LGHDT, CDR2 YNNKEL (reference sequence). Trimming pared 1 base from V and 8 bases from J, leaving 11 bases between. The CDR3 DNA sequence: TGTGCCAGCAGCCAAGGCAGGGTGAGCGAAAAACTGTTTTTT. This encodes CASSQGRVSEKLFF.

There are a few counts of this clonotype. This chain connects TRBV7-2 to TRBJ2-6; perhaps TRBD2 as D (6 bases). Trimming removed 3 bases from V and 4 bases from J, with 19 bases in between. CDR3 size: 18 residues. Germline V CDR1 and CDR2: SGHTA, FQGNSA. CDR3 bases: TGTGCCAGCAGCTTGATGCGGGGCAGCAGAAGAGGGGCCAACGTCCTGACTTTC. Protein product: CASSLMRGSRRGANVLTF.

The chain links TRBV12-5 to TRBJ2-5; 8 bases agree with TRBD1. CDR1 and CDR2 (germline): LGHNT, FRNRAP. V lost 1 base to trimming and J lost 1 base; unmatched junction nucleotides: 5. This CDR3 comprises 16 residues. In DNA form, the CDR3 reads TGTGCTAGTGGTTTGGGACAGGGGCGATTCCAAGAGACCCAGTACTTC. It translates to CASGLGQGRFQETQYF.

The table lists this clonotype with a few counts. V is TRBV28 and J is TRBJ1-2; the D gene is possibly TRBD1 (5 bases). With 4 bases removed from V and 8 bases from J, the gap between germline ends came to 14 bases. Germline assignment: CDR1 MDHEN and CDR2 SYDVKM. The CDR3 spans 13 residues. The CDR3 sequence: CASSSPFRDGYTF. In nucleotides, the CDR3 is TGTGCCAGCAGTTCCCCTTTTCGGGACGGCTACACCTTC.

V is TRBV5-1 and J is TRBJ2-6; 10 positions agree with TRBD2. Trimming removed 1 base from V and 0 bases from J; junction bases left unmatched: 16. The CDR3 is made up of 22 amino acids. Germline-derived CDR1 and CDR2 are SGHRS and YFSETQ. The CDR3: CASSLQAVLAGPWTSGANVLTF. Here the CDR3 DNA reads TGCGCCAGCAGCTTGCAGGCGGTACTAGCGGGGCCCTGGACCTCTGGGGCCAACGTCCTGACTTTC. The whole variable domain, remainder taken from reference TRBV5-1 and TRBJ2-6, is KAGVTQTPRYLIKTRGQQVTLSCSPISGHRSVSWYQQTPGQGLQFLFEYFSETQRNKGNFPGRFSGRQFSNSRSEMNVSTLELGDSALYLCASSLQAVLAGPWTSGANVLTFGAGSRLTVL.

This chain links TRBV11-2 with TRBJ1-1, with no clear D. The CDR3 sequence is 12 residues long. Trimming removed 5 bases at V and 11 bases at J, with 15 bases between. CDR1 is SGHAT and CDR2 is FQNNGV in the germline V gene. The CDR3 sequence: CASSDSLPGAFF. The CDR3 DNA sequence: TGTGCCAGCAGCGACTCACTACCGGGCGCTTTCTTT.

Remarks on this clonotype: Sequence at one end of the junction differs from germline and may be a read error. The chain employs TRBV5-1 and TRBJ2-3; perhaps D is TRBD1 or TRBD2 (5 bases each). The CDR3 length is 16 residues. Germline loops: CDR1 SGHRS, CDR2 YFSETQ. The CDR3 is CASSGPWTGPTDTQYF. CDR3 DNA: TGTGCCAGCAGCGGCCCCTGGACGGGGCCCACAGATACGCAGTATTTT.

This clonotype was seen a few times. For the CDR3, the DNA is TGTGCCAGCACCGAAGACGGCAATCAGCCCCAGCATTTT. It is translated as CASTEDGNQPQHF. This sequence joins TRBV6-2 or TRBV6-3 and TRBJ1-5; D is ambiguous. Germline CDR1 MNHEY, CDR2 SVGEGT. V dropped 7 bases and J dropped 2 bases, with 9 bases sitting between them. The CDR3 has 13 amino acids.

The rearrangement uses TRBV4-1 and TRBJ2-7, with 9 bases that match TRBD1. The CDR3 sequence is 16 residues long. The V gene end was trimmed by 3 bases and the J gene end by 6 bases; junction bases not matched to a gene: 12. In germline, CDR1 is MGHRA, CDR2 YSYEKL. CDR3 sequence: CASSQGLGQGRVEQYF. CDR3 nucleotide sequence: TGCGCCAGCAGCCAGGGACTGGGACAGGGAAGGGTCGAGCAGTACTTC.

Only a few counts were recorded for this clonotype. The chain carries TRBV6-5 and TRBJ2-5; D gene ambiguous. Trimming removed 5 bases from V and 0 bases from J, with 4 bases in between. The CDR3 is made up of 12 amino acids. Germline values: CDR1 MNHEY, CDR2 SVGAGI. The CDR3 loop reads CASSDYQETQYF. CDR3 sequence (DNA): TGTGCCAGCAGTGACTACCAAGAGACCCAGTACTTC.

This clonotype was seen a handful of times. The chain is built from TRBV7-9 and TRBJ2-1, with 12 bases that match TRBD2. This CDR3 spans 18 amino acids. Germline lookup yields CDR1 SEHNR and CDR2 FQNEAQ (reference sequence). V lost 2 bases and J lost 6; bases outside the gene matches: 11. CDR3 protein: CASSLPFRLAGVGNEQFF. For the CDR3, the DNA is TGTGCCAGCAGCTTACCCTTCAGACTAGCGGGGGTCGGCAATGAGCAGTTCTTC.

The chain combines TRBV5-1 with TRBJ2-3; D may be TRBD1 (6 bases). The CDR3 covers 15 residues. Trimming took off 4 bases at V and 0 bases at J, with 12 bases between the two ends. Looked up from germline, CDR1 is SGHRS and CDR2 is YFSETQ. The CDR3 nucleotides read TGCGCCAGCAGCCCGGACAGATTGAGCACAGATACGCAGTATTTT. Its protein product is CASSPDRLSTDTQYF.

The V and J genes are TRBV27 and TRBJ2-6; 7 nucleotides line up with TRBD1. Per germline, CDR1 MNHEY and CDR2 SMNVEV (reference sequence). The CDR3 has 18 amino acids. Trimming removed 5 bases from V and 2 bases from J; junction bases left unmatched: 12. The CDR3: CASSPRQGRNAGANVLTF. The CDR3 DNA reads TGTGCCAGCAGTCCAAGACAGGGAAGGAACGCTGGGGCCAACGTCCTGACTTTC.

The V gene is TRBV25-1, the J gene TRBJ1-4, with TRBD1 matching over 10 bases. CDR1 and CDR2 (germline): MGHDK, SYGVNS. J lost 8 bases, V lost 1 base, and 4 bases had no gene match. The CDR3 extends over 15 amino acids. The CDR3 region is CASSESGTGVEKLFF. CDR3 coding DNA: TGTGCCAGCAGTGAATCGGGGACAGGGGTCGAAAAACTGTTTTTT.

CDR3 coding DNA: TGTGCCAGCAGTCCTAGACGTAGTTGGAGCGATGAGCAGTTCTTC. Translation gives CASSPRRSWSDEQFF. The rearrangement links TRBV28 to TRBJ2-1; D is unclear. This CDR3 contains 15 residues. Germline CDR1 reads MDHEN; CDR2 reads SYDVKM. Trimming shortened V by 5 bases and J by 8 bases, and 19 bases separated the two germline ends.

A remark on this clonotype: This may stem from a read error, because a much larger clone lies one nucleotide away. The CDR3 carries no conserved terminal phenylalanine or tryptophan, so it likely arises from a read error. CDR3 DNA: TGCGCCAGCAGCTTAGGAGGGCCGGATGAGCAGTTCATC. This sequence encodes CASSLGGPDEQFI. This chain links TRBV5-1 with TRBJ2-1; weak D call: TRBD2 (6 bases). The germline gives CDR1 SGHRS, CDR2 YFSETQ. The CDR3 has 13 residues. V was cut by 2 bases and J by 8 bases, with 11 bases left in between.